These T cell receptor beta chains were read from a single sample in a study of PD-1 blockade in classical Hodgkin lymphoma. Clones were sequenced by immunoSEQ multiplex PCR, and TCRdb holds only the in-frame ones, with some missing. This sample has roughly 60,000 clones, with roughly 92% found just once. The sequenced sample was peripheral blood mononuclear cells (PBMCs), obtained before the fourth cycle of nivolumab. These receptor sequences come from a human donor with classical Hodgkin lymphoma. The CDR3 runs from the conserved cysteine through the conserved F or W. D genes are given only for firm matches. The size entry is marked missing in some rows and otherwise reads once, few, many or a size class.

d_call,clone_size,v_call,j_call,cdr3_aa,cdr3_nt
NA,once,TRBV18,TRBJ1-1,CASSLDSRGTEAFF,TGTGCCAGCTCATTGGACAGTCGAGGAACTGAAGCTTTCTTT
NA,once,TRBV28,TRBJ2-1,CASSLPGRGEQFF,TGTGCCAGCAGTTTGCCCGGCCGCGGTGAGCAGTTCTTC
NA,NA,TRBV27,TRBJ1-6,CASSLSTRAENSPLHF,TGTGCCAGCAGTTTATCGACCAGGGCCGAAAATTCACCCCTCCACTTT
NA,NA,TRBV18,TRBJ2-7,CASSFRAGEQYF,TGTGCCAGCTCCTTTCGCGCCGGCGAGCAGTACTTC
NA,NA,TRBV7-8,TRBJ2-2,CASSPDKNTGELFF,TGTGCCAGCAGCCCAGACAAAAACACCGGGGAGCTGTTTTTT
NA,NA,TRBV5-1,TRBJ2-5,CASSKTGETQYF,TGCGCCAGTTCCAAAACCGGGGAGACCCAGTACTTC
TRBD1,NA,TRBV7-7,TRBJ2-5,CASSLARGLRLLGHTQYF,TGTGCCAGCAGCTTAGCCAGGGGGCTCCGACTCCTCGGACATACCCAGTACTTC
TRBD1,NA,TRBV7-8,TRBJ2-7,CASSLQTGVYEQYF,TGTGCCAGCAGCTTACAGACAGGGGTATACGAGCAGTACTTC
NA,once,TRBV2,TRBJ1-4,CASSVLGAGREKLFF,TGTGCCAGCAGTGTTTTGGGGGCTGGCAGGGAAAAACTGTTTTTT
NA,NA,TRBV28,TRBJ2-6,CASSLVRSRGANVLTF,TGTGCCAGCAGTTTGGTCCGGAGTCGAGGCGCCAACGTCCTGACTTTC
NA,NA,TRBV7-9,TRBJ1-1,CASSLIPQLNTEAFF,TGTGCCAGCAGCTTAATCCCCCAATTGAACACTGAAGCTTTCTTT
TRBD1,NA,TRBV28,TRBJ1-3,CASRNPDRAGNTIYF,TGTGCCAGCAGAAATCCCGACAGGGCTGGAAACACCATATATTTT
NA,NA,TRBV5-1,TRBJ2-1,CASKPDSAYNEQFF,TGCGCCAGCAAGCCGGACTCCGCATACAATGAGCAGTTCTTC
NA,NA,TRBV5-5,TRBJ2-3,CASRWSGDTDTQYF,TGTGCCTCCCGCTGGAGCGGAGACACAGATACGCAGTATTTT
NA,NA,TRBV6-1,TRBJ2-7,CASARTAYYEQYF,TGTGCCAGCGCAAGGACGGCATACTACGAGCAGTACTTC
TRBD2,NA,TRBV11-2,TRBJ2-5,CASSSPGGQETQYF,TGTGCCAGCAGCTCCCCGGGGGGCCAAGAGACCCAGTACTTC
TRBD1,few,TRBV2,TRBJ2-7,CASSAGTAYEQYF,TGTGCCAGCAGTGCCGGGACAGCCTACGAGCAGTACTTC
TRBD1,NA,TRBV14,TRBJ2-5,CASSQDRTGRETQYF,TGTGCCAGCAGCCAAGATAGGACAGGGAGGGAGACCCAGTACTTC
TRBD2,NA,TRBV7-2,TRBJ2-7,CASSSLAGGQYEQYF,TGTGCCAGCAGCTCCTTAGCGGGGGGGCAGTACGAGCAGTACTTC
NA,NA,TRBV5-4,TRBJ2-2,CASRGQNTGELFF,TGTGCCAGCAGGGGACAGAACACCGGGGAGCTGTTTTTT
TRBD1,NA,TRBV7-9,TRBJ1-5,CASSGGQGTFSNQPQHF,TGTGCCAGCAGCGGAGGACAGGGCACGTTCTCAAATCAGCCCCAGCATTTT
NA,NA,TRBV6-6,TRBJ1-5,CASSYGQVNQPQHF,TGTGCCAGCAGTTATGGCCAGGTCAATCAGCCCCAGCATTTT
NA,NA,TRBV6-5,TRBJ2-7,CASSLGVRGYEQYF,TGTGCCAGCAGTCTGGGAGTCAGGGGCTACGAGCAGTACTTC
NA,NA,TRBV11-2,TRBJ2-1,CASSLAYEQFF,TGTGCCAGCAGCTTAGCCTATGAGCAGTTCTTC
NA,NA,TRBV5-1,TRBJ2-5,CASSPDGGRETQYF,TGCGCCAGCAGCCCAGACGGGGGGCGAGAGACCCAGTACTTC
NA,NA,TRBV28,TRBJ1-2,CASSLPPGHPNYGYTF,TGTGCCAGCAGTTTACCCCCGGGACATCCTAACTATGGCTACACCTTC
NA,NA,TRBV10-2,TRBJ2-3,CASRATPTDTQYF,TGCGCCAGCAGGGCTACGCCGACAGATACGCAGTATTTT
NA,NA,TRBV7-3,TRBJ2-1,CASSLSSDYYNEQFF,TGTGCCAGCAGCTTAAGCTCTGATTACTACAATGAGCAGTTCTTC
NA,NA,TRBV2,TRBJ1-5,CASSPGAQPQHF,TGTGCCAGCAGTCCAGGGGCTCAGCCCCAGCATTTT
TRBD2,NA,TRBV28,TRBJ2-1,CASSLSGLAGGNEQFF,TGTGCCAGCAGTTTATCCGGACTAGCGGGAGGCAATGAGCAGTTCTTC
NA,NA,TRBV28,TRBJ1-1,CASSLVGGTEAFF,TGTGCCAGCAGTTTAGTGGGGGGCACTGAAGCTTTCTTT
NA,NA,TRBV7-9,TRBJ1-2,CASSLLTGEGYTF,TGTGCCAGCAGCTTATTGACCGGCGAAGGCTACACCTTC
NA,once,TRBV7-9,TRBJ1-5,CARVGPRGNQPQHF,TGTGCCAGAGTTGGGCCCAGGGGCAATCAGCCCCAGCATTTT
NA,once,TRBV6-5,TRBJ2-7,CASSYSGGEQYF,TGTGCCAGCAGTTACTCAGGGGGCGAGCAGTACTTC
NA,NA,TRBV1,TRBJ1-5,CTSSPPCSNQPQHF,TGCACCAGCAGCCCCCCATGTAGCAATCAGCCCCAGCATTTT
NA,NA,TRBV5-4,TRBJ1-6,CASGTHGRTAPLHF,TGTGCCAGCGGAACCCACGGACGGACGGCCCCCCTCCACTTT
NA,NA,TRBV19,TRBJ2-3,CASISQGQPTDTQYF,TGTGCCAGTATAAGTCAGGGCCAACCTACAGATACGCAGTATTTT
TRBD2,NA,TRBV7-8,TRBJ2-3,CASSLLATSGGSDTQYF,TGTGCCAGCAGCTTACTTGCTACTAGCGGGGGCTCAGATACGCAGTATTTT
NA,NA,TRBV7-9,TRBJ2-7,CASSSSSYEQYF,TGTGCCAGCAGCTCCAGCTCCTACGAGCAGTACTTC
NA,NA,TRBV10-3,TRBJ2-1,CAISESGEKGYNEQFF,TGTGCCATCAGTGAGTCAGGGGAAAAAGGCTACAATGAGCAGTTCTTC
TRBD1,NA,TRBV27,TRBJ2-1,CASSLVTGGNEQFF,TGTGCCAGCAGTTTAGTCACAGGGGGCAATGAGCAGTTCTTC